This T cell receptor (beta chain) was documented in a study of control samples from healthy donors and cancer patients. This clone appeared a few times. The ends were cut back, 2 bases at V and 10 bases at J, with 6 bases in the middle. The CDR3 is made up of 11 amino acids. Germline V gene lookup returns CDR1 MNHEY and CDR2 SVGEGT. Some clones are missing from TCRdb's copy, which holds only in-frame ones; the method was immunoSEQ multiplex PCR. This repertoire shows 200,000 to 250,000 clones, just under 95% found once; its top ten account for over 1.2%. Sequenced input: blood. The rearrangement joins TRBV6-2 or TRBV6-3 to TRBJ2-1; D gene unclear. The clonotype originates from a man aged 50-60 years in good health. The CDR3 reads CASSYIREQFF. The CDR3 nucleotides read TGTGCCAGCAGTTACATCAGGGAGCAGTTCTTC.